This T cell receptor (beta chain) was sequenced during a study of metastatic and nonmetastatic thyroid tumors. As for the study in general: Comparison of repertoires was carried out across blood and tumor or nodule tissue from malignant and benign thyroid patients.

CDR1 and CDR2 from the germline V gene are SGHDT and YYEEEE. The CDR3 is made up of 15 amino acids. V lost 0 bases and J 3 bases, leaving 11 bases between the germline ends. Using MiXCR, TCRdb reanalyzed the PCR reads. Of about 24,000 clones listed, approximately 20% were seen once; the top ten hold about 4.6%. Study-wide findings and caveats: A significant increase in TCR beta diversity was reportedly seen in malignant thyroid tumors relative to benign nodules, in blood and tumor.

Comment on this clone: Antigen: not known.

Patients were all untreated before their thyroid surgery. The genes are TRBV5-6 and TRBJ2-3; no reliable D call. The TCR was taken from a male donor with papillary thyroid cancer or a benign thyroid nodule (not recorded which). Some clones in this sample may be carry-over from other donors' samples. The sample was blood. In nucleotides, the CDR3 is TGTGCCAGCAGCTTGGTGGGTGAGGTGACAGATACGCAGTATTTT. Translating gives CASSLVGEVTDTQYF.